This record concerns one T cell receptor (beta chain) sequence. Original processing notes: How many nucleated cells were present was estimated from reference gene primer amplification. Sequencing used immunoSEQ multiplex PCR; TCRdb keeps in-frame clones, though not all of them. V and J calls and clone size are those listed in that table; D and trimming were worked out from the DNA. Seen here are approximately 250,000 clones, approximately 86% observed once, and the top ten hold about 12%. The sample originates from a study of blood T cell repertoires in COVID-19. Study-wide context: The study drew acute and convalescent COVID-19 samples from the United States, Italy and Spain.

Patients at the Seattle site were enrolled during active infection and followed longitudinally. This sequence was found in a woman in her 70s with COVID-19, enrolled during active disease. The sequencing sample was made of peripheral blood.

The CDR3 bases are TGTGCCAGTAGTATAGGCGAGGTCCGGATCACTGAAGCTTTCTTT. Translating gives CASSIGEVRITEAFF. V gene TRBV19 combines with J gene TRBJ1-1; D gene uncertain. The ends were cut back, 1 base at V and 4 bases at J, with 13 bases in the middle. The CDR3 is 15 amino acids. Germline CDR1 LNHDA, CDR2 SQIVND (reference sequence).